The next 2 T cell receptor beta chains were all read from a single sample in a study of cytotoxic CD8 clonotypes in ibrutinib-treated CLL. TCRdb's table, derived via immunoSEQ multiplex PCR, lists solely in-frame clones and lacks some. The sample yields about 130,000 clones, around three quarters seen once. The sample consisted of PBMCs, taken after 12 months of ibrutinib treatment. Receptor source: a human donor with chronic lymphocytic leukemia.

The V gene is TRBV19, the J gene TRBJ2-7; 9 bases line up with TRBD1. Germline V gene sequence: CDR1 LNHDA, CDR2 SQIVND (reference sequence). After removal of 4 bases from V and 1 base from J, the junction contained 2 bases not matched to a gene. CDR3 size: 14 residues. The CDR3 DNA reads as TGTGCCAGTAGTACGGACAGGGGTTCCTACGAGCAGTACTTC. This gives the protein CASSTDRGSYEQYF.

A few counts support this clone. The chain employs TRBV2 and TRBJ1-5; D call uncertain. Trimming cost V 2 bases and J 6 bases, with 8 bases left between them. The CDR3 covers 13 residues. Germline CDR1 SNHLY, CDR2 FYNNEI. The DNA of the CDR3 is TGTGCCAGCAGTGAATTTCACACTCAGCCCCAGCATTTT. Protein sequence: CASSEFHTQPQHF.